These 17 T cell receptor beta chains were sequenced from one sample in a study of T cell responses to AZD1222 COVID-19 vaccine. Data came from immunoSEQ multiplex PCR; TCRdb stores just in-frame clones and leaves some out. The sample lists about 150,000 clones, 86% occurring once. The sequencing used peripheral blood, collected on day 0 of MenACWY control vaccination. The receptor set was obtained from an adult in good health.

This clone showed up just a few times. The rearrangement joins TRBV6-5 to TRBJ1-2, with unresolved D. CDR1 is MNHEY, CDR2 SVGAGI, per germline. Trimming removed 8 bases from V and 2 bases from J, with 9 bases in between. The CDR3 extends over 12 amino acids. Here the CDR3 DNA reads TGTGCCAGCGGCCCTCTAAACTATGGCTACACCTTC. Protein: CASGPLNYGYTF.

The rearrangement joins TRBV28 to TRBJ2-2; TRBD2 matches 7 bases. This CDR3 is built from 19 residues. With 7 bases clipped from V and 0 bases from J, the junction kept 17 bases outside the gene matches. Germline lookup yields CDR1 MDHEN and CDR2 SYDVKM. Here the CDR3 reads CASTLSPGGGEANTGELFF. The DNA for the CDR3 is TGTGCCAGCACCCTCTCCCCCGGGGGAGGGGAGGCGAACACCGGGGAGCTGTTTTTT. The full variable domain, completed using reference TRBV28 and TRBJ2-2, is DVKVTQSSRYLVKRTGEKVFLECVQDMDHENMFWYRQDPGLGLRLIYFSYDVKMKEKGDIPEGYSVSREKKERFSLILESASTNQTSMYLCASTLSPGGGEANTGELFFGEGSRLTVL.

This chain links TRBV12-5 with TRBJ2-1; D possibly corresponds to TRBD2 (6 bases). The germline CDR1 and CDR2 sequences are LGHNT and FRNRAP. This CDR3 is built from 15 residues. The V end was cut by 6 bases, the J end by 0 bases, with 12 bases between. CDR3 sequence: CASGLSGVSYNEQFF. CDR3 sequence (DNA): TGTGCTAGTGGCCTTTCGGGGGTCTCCTACAATGAGCAGTTCTTC.

CDR3: CASSQEGWSGGYTF. The CDR3 coding sequence is TGCGCCAGCAGCCAAGAAGGTTGGTCGGGTGGCTACACCTTC. The chain couples TRBV4-3 to TRBJ1-2; D is uncertain. Trimming removed 0 bases at V and 7 bases at J, with 12 bases between. This CDR3 comprises 14 residues. In germline, CDR1 is LGHNA, CDR2 YSLEER.

The CDR3, as DNA: TGTGCCAGTGGGAGGGATACGCAGTATTTT. Protein sequence: CASGRDTQYF. The chain recombines TRBV19 with TRBJ2-3; D possibly corresponds to TRBD2 (6 bases). The CDR3 sequence is 10 residues long. The V end lost 8 bases, the J end lost 6 bases, and 6 bases lay between the germline ends. Looked up from germline, CDR1 is LNHDA and CDR2 is SQIVND (reference sequence). The full variable domain, its missing parts supplied by reference TRBV19 and TRBJ2-3, is DGGITQSPKYLFRKEGQNVTLSCEQNLNHDAMYWYRQDPGQGLRLIYYSQIVNDFQKGDIAEGYSVSREKKESFPLTVTSAQKNPTAFYLCASGRDTQYFGPGTRLTVL.

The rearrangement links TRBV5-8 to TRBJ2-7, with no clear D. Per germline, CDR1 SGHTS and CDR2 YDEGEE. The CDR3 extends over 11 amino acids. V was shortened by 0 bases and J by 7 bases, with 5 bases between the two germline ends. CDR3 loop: CASSLAVEQYV. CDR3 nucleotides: TGTGCCAGCAGCTTGGCGGTTGAGCAGTACGTC.

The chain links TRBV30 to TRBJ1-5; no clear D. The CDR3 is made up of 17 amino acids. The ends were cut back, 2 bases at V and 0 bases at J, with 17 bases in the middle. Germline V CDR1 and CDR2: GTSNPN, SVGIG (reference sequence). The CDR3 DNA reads TGTGCCTGGAGTCCGAGGCAGTGGGGTTATAGCAATCAGCCCCAGCATTTT. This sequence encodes CAWSPRQWGYSNQPQHF.

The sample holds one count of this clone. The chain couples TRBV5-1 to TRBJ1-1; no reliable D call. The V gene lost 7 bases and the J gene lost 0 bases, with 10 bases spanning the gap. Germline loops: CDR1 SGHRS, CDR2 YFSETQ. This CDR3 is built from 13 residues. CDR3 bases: TGCGCCAGCGGATACAGCATGAACACTGAAGCTTTCTTT. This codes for CASGYSMNTEAFF. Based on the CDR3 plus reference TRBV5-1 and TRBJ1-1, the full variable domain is KAGVTQTPRYLIKTRGQQVTLSCSPISGHRSVSWYQQTPGQGLQFLFEYFSETQRNKGNFPGRFSGRQFSNSRSEMNVSTLELGDSALYLCASGYSMNTEAFFGQGTRLTVV.

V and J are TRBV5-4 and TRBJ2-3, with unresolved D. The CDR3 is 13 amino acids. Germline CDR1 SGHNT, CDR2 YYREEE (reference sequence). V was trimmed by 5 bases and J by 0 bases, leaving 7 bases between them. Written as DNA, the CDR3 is TGTGCCAGCAGACCTACCAGCACAGATACGCAGTATTTT. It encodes CASRPTSTDTQYF.

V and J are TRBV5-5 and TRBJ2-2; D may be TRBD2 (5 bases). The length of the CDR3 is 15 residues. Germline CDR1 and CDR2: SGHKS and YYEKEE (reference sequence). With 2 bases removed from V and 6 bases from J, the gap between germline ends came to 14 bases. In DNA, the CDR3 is TGTGCCAGCAGCTTAGCTCCTTCGGGGTCCGGGGAGCTGTTTTTT. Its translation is CASSLAPSGSGELFF.

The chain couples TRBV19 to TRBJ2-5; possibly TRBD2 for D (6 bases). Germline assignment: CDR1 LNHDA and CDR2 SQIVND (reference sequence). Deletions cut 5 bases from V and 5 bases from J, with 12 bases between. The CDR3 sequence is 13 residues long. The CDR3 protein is CASSGGTGETQYF. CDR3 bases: TGTGCCAGTAGTGGGGGGACGGGGGAGACCCAGTACTTC.

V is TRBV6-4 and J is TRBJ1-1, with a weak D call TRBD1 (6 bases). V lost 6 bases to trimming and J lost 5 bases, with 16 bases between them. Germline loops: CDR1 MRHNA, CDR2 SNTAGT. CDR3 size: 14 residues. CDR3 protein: CASSPTGYSTEAFF. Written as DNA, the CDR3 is TGTGCCAGCAGCCCTACAGGGTATAGTACTGAAGCTTTCTTT.

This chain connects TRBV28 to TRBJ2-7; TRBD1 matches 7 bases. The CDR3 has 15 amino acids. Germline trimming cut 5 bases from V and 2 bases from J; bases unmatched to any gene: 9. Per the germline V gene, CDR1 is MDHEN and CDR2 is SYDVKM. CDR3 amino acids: CASSATGISTYEQYV. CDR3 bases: TGTGCCAGCAGTGCGACAGGGATATCTACCTACGAGCAGTACGTC.

The CDR3 DNA reads as TGTGCCATACGTACCACAGGGGAGAACACTGAAGCTTTCTTT. It translates to CAIRTTGENTEAFF. The chain recombines TRBV10-3 with TRBJ1-1; 7 bases align to TRBD1. The V segment lost 9 bases and the J segment 1 base; nucleotides outside the gene matches: 8. The CDR3 consists of 14 residues. CDR1 is ENHRY and CDR2 is SYGVKD in the germline V gene.

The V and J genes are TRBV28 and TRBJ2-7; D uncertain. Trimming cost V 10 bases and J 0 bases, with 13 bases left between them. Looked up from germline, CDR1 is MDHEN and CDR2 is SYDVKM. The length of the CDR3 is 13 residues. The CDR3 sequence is CATREAGSYEQYF. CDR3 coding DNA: TGTGCCACCCGAGAGGCTGGCTCCTACGAGCAGTACTTC. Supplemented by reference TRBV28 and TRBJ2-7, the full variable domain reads DVKVTQSSRYLVKRTGEKVFLECVQDMDHENMFWYRQDPGLGLRLIYFSYDVKMKEKGDIPEGYSVSREKKERFSLILESASTNQTSMYLCATREAGSYEQYFGPGTRLTVT.

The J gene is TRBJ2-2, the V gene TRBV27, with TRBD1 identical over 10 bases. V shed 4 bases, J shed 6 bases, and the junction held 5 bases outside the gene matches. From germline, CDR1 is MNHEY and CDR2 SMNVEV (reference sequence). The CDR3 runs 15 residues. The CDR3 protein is CASSSGQGVPGELFF. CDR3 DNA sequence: TGTGCCAGCAGTTCAGGACAGGGGGTCCCCGGGGAGCTGTTTTTT.

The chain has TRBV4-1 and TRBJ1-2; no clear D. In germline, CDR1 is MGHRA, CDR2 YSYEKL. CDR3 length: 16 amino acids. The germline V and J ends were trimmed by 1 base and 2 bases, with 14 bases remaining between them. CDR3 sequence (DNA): TGCGCCAGCAGCCAAGCCCCGGGCCCCCCGAACTATGGCTACACCTTC. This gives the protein CASSQAPGPPNYGYTF.